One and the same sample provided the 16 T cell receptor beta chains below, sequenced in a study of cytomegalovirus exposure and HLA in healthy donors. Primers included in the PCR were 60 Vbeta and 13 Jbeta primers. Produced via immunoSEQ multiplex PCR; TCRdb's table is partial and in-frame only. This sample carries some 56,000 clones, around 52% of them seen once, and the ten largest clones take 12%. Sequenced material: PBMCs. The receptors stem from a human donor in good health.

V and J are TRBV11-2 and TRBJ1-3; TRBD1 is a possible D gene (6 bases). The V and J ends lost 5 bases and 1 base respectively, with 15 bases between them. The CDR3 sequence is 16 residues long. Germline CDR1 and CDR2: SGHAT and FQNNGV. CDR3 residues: CASSLAFRGSGNTIYF. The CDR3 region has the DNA TGTGCCAGCAGCCTAGCCTTCAGGGGATCTGGAAACACCATATATTTT. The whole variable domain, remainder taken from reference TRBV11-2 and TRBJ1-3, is EAGVAQSPRYKIIEKRQSVAFWCNPISGHATLYWYQQILGQGPKLLIQFQNNGVVDDSQLPKDRFSAERLKGVDSTLKIQPAKLEDSAVYLCASSLAFRGSGNTIYFGEGSWLTVV.

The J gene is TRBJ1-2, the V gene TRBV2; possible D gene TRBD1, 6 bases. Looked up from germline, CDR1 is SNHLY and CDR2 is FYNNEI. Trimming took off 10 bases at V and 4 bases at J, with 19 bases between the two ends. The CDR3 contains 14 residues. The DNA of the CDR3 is TGTGCCATCCCAACAGGGCCCGCTTTCTATGGCTACACCTTC. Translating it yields CAIPTGPAFYGYTF.

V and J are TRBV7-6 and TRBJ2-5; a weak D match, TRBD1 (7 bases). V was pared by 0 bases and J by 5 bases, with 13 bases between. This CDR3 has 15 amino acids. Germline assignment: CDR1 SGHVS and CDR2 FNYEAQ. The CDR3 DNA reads TGTGCCAGCAGCTTAGCAGGGGGCGCGGGGGAGACCCAGTACTTC. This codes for CASSLAGGAGETQYF. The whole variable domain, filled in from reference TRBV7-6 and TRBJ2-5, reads GAGVSQSPRYKVTKRGQDVALRCDPISGHVSLYWYRQALGQGPEFLTYFNYEAQQDKSGLPNDRFSAERPEGSISTLTIQRTEQRDSAMYRCASSLAGGAGETQYFGPGTRLLVL.

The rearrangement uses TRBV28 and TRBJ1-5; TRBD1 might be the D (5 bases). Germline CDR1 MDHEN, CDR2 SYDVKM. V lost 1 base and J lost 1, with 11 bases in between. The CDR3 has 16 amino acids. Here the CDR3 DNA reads TGTGCCAGCAGTTTATTCGGGGGGTCGAGCAATCAGCCCCAGCATTTT. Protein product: CASSLFGGSSNQPQHF.

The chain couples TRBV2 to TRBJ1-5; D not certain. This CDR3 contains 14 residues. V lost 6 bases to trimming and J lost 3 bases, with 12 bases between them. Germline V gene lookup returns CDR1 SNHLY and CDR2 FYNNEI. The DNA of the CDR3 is TGTGCCAGCAGACAGCGACGGGACAATCAGCCCCAGCATTTT. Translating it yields CASRQRRDNQPQHF.

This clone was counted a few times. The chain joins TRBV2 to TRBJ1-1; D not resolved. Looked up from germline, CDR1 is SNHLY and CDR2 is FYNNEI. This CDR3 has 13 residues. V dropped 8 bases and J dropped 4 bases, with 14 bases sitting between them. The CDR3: CASSRETSTEAFF. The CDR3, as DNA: TGTGCCAGCTCCCGGGAGACAAGCACTGAAGCTTTCTTT. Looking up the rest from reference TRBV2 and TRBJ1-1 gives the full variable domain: EPEVTQTPSHQVTQMGQEVILRCVPISNHLYFYWYRQILGQKVEFLVSFYNNEISEKSEIFDDQFSVERPDGSNFTLKIRSTKLEDSAMYFCASSRETSTEAFFGQGTRLTVV.

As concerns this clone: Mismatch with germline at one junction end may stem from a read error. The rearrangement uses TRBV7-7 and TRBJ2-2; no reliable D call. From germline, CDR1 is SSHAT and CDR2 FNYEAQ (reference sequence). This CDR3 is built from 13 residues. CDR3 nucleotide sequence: TGTGCTAGCAGTGGCCAAGTGTCCGGGGAGCTGTTTTTT. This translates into CASSGQVSGELFF.

The CDR3 DNA is TGTGCCAGCAGCTTGGATACTAGCGGGGGGTACGCCGGGGAGCTGTTTTTT. Protein product: CASSLDTSGGYAGELFF. V gene TRBV5-6 combines with J gene TRBJ2-2; 12 bases agree with TRBD2. This CDR3 is 17 amino acids long. V shed 0 bases and J 6 bases; nucleotides not matched to a gene: 6. Germline V CDR1 and CDR2: SGHDT, YYEEEE.

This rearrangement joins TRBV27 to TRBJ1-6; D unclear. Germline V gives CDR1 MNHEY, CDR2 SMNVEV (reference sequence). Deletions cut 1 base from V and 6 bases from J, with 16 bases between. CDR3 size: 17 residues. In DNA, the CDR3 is TGTGCCAGCAGTTTATATTCCTTAGCGGTACTTAATTCACCCCTCCACTTT. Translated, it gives CASSLYSLAVLNSPLHF.

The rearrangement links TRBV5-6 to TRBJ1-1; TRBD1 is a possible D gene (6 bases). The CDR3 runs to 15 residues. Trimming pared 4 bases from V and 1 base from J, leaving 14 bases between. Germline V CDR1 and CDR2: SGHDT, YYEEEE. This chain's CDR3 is CASSTGRGWNTEAFF. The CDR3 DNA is TGTGCCAGCAGCACAGGCAGGGGCTGGAACACTGAAGCTTTCTTT. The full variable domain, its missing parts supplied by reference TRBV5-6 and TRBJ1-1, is DAGVTQSPTHLIKTRGQQVTLRCSPKSGHDTVSWYQQALGQGPQFIFQYYEEEERQRGNFPDRFSGHQFPNYSSELNVNALLLGDSALYLCASSTGRGWNTEAFFGQGTRLTVV.

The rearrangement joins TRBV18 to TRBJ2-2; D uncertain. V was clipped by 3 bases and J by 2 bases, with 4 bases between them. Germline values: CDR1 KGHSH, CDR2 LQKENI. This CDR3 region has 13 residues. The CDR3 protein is CASSPLNTGELFF. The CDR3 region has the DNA TGTGCCAGCTCACCCTTAAACACCGGGGAGCTGTTTTTT.

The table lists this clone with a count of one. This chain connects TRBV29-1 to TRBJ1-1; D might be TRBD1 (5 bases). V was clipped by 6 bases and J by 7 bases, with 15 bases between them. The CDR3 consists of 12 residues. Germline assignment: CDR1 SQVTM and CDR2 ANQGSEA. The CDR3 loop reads CSVGQGRHEAFF. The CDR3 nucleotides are TGCAGCGTGGGTCAGGGCCGGCATGAAGCTTTCTTT.

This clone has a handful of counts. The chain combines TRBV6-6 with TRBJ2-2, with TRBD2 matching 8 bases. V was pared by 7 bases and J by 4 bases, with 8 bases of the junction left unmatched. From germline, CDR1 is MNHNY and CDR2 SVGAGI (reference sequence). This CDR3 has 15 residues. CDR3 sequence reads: CASIYSAGGTGELFF. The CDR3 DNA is TGTGCCAGCATATACTCTGCGGGGGGCACCGGGGAGCTGTTTTTT.

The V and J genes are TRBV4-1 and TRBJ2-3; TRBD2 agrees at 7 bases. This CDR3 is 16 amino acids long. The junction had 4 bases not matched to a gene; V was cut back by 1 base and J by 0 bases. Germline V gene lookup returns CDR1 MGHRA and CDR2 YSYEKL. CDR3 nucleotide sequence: TGCGCCAGCAGCCAAGCGCCTAGCGGAAGCACAGATACGCAGTATTTT. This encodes CASSQAPSGSTDTQYF.

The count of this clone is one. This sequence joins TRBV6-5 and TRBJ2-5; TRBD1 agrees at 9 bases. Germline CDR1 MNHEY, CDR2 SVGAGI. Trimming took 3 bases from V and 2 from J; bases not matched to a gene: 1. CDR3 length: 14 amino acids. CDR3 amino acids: CASSYGQGQETQYF. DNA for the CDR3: TGTGCCAGCAGTTATGGACAGGGGCAAGAGACCCAGTACTTC.

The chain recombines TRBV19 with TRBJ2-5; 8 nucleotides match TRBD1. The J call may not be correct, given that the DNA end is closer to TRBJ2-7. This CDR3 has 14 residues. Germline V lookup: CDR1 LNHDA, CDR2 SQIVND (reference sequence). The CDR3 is CASSIGTGGYEQYF. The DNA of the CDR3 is TGTGCCAGTAGTATAGGTACAGGGGGATACGAGCAGTACTTC.